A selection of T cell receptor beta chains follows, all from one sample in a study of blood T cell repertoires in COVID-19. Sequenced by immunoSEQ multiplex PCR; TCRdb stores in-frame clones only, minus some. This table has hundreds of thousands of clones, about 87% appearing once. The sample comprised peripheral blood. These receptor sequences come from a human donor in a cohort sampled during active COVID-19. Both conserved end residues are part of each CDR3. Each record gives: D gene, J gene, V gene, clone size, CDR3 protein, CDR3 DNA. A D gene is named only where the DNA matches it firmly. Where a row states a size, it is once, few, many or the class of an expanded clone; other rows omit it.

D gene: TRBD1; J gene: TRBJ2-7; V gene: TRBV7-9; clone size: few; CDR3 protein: CASSPGPGTGSYEQYF; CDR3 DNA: TGTGCCAGCAGCCCCGGGCCCGGGACAGGCTCCTACGAGCAGTACTTC
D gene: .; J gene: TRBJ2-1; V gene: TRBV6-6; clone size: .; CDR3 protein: CASSYSTSGPGNEQFF; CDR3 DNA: TGTGCCAGCAGTTACTCGACCAGCGGCCCGGGCAATGAGCAGTTCTTC
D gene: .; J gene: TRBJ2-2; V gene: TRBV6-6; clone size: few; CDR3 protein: CASSYVTGTGELFF; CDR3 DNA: TGTGCCAGCAGTTATGTGACGGGGACCGGGGAGCTGTTTTTT
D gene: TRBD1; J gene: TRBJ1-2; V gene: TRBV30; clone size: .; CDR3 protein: CAYGQGEGGYTF; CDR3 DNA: TGTGCCTACGGACAGGGGGAGGGGGGCTACACCTTC
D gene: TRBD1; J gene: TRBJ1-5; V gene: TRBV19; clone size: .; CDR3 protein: CASSPAGTGDNQPQHF; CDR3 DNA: TGTGCCAGTAGTCCGGCTGGGACAGGGGACAATCAGCCCCAGCATTTT
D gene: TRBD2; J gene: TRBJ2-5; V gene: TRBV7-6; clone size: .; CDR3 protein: CASSSGLAGRYQETQYF; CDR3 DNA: TGTGCCAGCAGCTCGGGACTAGCGGGAAGGTACCAAGAGACCCAGTACTTC
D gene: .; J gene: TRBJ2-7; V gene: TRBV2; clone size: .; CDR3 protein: CASSNPRTTTSYEQYF; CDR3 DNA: TGTGCCAGCAGTAATCCCCGGACAACTACCTCCTACGAGCAGTACTTC
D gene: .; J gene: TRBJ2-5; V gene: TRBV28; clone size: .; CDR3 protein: CASTPGHLQETQYF; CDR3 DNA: TGTGCCAGTACCCCCGGACATTTACAAGAGACCCAGTACTTC
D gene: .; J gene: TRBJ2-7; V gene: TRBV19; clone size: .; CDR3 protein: CASSTGTPGEQYF; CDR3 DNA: TGTGCCAGTAGTACAGGGACTCCGGGCGAGCAGTACTTC
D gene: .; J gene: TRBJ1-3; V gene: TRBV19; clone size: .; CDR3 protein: CASTNGNTIYF; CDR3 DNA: TGTGCCAGTACCAATGGAAACACCATATATTTT
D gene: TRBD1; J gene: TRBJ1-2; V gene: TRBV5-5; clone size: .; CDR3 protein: CASSPHPDRAGGYTF; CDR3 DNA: TGTGCCAGCAGCCCCCACCCCGACAGGGCAGGAGGCTACACCTTC
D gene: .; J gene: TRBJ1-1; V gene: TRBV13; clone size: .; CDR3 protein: CASSLGMGLGTEAFF; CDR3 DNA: TGTGCCAGCAGCTTAGGAATGGGGCTAGGCACTGAAGCTTTCTTT
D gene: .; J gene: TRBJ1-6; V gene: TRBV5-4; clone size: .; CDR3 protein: CASSLDPTGPLHF; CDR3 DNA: TGTGCCAGCAGCTTGGACCCTACGGGGCCCCTCCACTTT
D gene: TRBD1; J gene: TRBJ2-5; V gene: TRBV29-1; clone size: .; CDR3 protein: CSVAQGAQETQYF; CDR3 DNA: TGCAGCGTGGCCCAGGGGGCCCAAGAGACCCAGTACTTC
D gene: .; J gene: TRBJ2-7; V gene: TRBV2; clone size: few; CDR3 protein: CASRAPGRESYEQYF; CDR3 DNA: TGTGCCAGCAGAGCACCGGGACGGGAGAGTTACGAGCAGTACTTC
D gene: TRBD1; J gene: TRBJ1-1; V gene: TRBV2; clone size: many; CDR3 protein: CASSGDRATEAFF; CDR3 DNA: TGTGCCAGCAGTGGGGACAGGGCCACTGAAGCTTTCTTT
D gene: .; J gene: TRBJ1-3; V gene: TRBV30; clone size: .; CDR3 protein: CAWRRDSAGNTIYF; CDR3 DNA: TGTGCCTGGAGGAGAGACAGCGCTGGAAACACCATATATTTT
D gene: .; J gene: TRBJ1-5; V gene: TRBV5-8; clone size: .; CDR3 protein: CASSLRGSNQPQHF; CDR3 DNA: TGTGCCAGCAGCTTGCGGGGTAGCAATCAGCCCCAGCATTTT
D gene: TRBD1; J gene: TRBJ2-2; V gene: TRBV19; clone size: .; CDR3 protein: CASSPGTGRSGELFF; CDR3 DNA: TGTGCCAGTAGTCCTGGGACAGGGAGGAGCGGGGAGCTGTTTTTT
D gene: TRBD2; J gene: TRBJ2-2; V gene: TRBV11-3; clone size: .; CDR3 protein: CASSSWGGFYTGELFF; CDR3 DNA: TGTGCCAGCAGCTCCTGGGGGGGGTTCTACACCGGGGAGCTGTTTTTT
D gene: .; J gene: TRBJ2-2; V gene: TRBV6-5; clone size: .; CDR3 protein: CASSRGGNTGELFF; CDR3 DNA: TGTGCCAGCAGTAGGGGTGGGAACACCGGGGAGCTGTTTTTT
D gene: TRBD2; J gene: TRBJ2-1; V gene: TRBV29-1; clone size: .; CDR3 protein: CSVENRLAGGNEQFF; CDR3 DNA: TGCAGCGTTGAAAACCGACTAGCGGGAGGGAATGAGCAGTTCTTC
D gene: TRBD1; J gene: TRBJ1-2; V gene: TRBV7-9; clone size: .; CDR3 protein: CASSFGGGAYGYTF; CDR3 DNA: TGTGCCAGCAGCTTTGGAGGGGGCGCGTATGGCTACACCTTC
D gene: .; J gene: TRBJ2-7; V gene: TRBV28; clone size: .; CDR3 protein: CATLSTSEEQYF; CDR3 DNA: TGTGCCACCCTTAGCACTAGTGAAGAGCAGTACTTC
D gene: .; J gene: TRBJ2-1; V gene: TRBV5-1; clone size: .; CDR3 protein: CASSFRGVAASTYNEQFF; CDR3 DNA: TGCGCCAGCAGCTTCAGGGGGGTCGCTGCCTCAACCTACAATGAGCAGTTCTTC
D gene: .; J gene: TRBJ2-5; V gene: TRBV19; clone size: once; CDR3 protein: CASRQGGQETQYF; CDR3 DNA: TGTGCCAGTAGACAAGGGGGACAAGAGACCCAGTACTTC
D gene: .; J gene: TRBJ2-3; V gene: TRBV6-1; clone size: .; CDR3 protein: CASSEVGGGGDTQYF; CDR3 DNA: TGTGCCAGCAGTGAAGTAGGGGGAGGGGGGGATACGCAGTATTTT
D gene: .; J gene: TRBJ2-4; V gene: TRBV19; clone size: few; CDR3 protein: CASSIQALGNIQYF; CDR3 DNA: TGTGCCAGTAGTATCCAGGCCCTGGGAAACATTCAGTACTTC
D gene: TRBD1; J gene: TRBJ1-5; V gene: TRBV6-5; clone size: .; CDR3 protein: CASSWTGPHQPQHF; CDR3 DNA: TGTGCCAGCAGCTGGACAGGGCCGCATCAGCCCCAGCATTTT
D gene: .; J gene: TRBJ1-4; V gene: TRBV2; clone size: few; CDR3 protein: CASRTAPNEKLFF; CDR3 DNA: TGTGCCAGCAGGACTGCACCGAATGAAAAACTGTTTTTT
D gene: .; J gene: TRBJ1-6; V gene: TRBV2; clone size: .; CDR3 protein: CASSTGSNSPLHF; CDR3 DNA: TGTGCCAGCAGCACAGGGTCCAATTCACCCCTCCACTTT
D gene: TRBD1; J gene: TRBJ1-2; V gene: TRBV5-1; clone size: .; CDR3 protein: CASSKSPGTEGYGYTF; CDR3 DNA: TGCGCCAGCAGCAAGAGTCCCGGGACAGAAGGGTATGGCTACACCTTC
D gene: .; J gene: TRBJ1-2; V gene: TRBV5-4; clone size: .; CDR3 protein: CASSLVGEMGYTF; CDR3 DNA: TGTGCCAGCAGCTTGGTCGGGGAAATGGGCTACACCTTC
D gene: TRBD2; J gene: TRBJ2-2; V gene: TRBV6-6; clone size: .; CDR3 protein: CASTPTTSLGPGELFF; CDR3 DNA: TGTGCCAGCACCCCTACGACTAGCCTAGGGCCAGGGGAGCTGTTTTTT
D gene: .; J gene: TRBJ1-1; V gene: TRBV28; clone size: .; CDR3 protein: CASSLDWQTENTEAFF; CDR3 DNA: TGTGCCAGCAGTTTAGATTGGCAGACAGAGAACACTGAAGCTTTCTTT
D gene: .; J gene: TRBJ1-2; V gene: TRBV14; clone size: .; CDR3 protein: CASSPGDYGYTF; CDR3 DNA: TGTGCCAGCAGCCCGGGGGACTATGGCTACACCTTC
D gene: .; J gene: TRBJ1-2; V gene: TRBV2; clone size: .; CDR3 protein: CARTRTVFYGYTF; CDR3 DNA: TGTGCCAGGACACGGACAGTTTTCTATGGCTACACCTTC